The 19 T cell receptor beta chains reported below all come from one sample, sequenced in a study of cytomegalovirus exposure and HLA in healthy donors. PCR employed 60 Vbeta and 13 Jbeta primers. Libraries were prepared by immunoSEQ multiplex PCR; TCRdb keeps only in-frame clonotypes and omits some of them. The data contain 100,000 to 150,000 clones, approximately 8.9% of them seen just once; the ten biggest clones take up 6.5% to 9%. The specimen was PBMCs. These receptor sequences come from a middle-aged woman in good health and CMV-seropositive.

As DNA, the CDR3 is TGTGCCAGTAGTGCGGGGTTTCTGGACAGGGGCGGCAATCAGCCCCAGCATTTT. Amino acids: CASSAGFLDRGGNQPQHF. This chain uses TRBV19 with TRBJ1-5; 9 bases are shared with TRBD1. V trimming: 5 bases; J trimming: 2 bases; junction bases outside the gene matches: 13. CDR3 length equals 18 residues. CDR1 LNHDA and CDR2 SQIVND come from the germline V gene (reference sequence).

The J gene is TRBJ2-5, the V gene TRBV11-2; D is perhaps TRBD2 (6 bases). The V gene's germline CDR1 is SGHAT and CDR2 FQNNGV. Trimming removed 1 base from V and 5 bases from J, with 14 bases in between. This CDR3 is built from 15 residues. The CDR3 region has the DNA TGTGCCAGCAGCTTAGGGGACGGGGGAGGCGAGACCCAGTACTTC. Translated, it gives CASSLGDGGGETQYF. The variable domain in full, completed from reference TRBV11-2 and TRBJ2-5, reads EAGVAQSPRYKIIEKRQSVAFWCNPISGHATLYWYQQILGQGPKLLIQFQNNGVVDDSQLPKDRFSAERLKGVDSTLKIQPAKLEDSAVYLCASSLGDGGGETQYFGPGTRLLVL.

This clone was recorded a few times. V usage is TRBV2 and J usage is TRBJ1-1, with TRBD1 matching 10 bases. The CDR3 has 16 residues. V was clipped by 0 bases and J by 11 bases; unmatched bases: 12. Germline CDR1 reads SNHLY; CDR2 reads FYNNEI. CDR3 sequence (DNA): TGTGCCAGCAGTGAAGCGTTAGGGACAGGGGTCCGAAGGGCTTTCTTT. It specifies CASSEALGTGVRRAFF.

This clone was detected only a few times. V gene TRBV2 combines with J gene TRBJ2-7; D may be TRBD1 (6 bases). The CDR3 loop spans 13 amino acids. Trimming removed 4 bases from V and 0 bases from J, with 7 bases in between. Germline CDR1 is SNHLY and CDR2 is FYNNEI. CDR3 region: CASSGTASYEQYF. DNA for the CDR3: TGTGCCAGCAGTGGGACAGCCTCCTACGAGCAGTACTTC.

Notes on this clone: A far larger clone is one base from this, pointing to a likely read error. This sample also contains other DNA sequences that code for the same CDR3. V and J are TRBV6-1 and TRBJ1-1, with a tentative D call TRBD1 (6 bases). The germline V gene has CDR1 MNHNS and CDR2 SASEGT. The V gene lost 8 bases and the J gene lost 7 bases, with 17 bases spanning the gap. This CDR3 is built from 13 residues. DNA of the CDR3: TGTGCCAGCTCCTGGACGGGGGGCGGTGAAGCTTTCTTT. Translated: CASSWTGGGEAFF.

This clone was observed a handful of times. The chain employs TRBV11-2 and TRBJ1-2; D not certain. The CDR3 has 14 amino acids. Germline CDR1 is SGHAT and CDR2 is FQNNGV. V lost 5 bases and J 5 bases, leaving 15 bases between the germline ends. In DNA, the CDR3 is TGTGCCAGCAGCCCCAGGCGGGAGGAATATGGCTACACCTTC. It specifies CASSPRREEYGYTF. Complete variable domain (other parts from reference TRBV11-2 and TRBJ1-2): EAGVAQSPRYKIIEKRQSVAFWCNPISGHATLYWYQQILGQGPKLLIQFQNNGVVDDSQLPKDRFSAERLKGVDSTLKIQPAKLEDSAVYLCASSPRREEYGYTFGSGTRLTVV.

This chain's CDR3 is CASSMEGWSEAFF. The DNA of the CDR3 is TGTGCCAGTAGTATGGAGGGTTGGTCTGAAGCTTTCTTT. The V and J genes are TRBV19 and TRBJ1-1; D gene ambiguous. The CDR3 runs 13 residues. CDR1 is LNHDA and CDR2 is SQIVND in the germline V gene (reference sequence). V shed 3 bases and J shed 6 bases, with 11 bases lying between them.

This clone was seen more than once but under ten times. The CDR3, as DNA: TGTGCCAGCAGCGTGACAGGGGCCAATGAGCAGTTCTTC. Its translation is CASSVTGANEQFF. The rearrangement uses TRBV11-3 and TRBJ2-1; 8 bases fit TRBD1. The CDR3 sequence is 13 residues long. Unmatched junction bases numbered 3, after V lost 5 bases and J lost 6 bases. Germline lookup yields CDR1 SGHNT and CDR2 YENEEA.

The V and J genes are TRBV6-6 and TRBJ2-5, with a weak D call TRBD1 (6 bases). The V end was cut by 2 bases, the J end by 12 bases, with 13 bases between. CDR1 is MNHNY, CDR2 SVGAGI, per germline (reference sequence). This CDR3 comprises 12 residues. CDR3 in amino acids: CASSYPQGHKYF. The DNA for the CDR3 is TGTGCCAGCAGTTACCCCCAGGGGCACAAGTACTTC.

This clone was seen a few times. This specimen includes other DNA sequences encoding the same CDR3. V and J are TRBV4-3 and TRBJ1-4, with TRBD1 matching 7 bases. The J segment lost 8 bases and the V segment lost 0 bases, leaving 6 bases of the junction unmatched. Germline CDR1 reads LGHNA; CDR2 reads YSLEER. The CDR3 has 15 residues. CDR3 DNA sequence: TGCGCCAGCAGCCAAGAGGGGGCAGGGGGGGAAAAACTGTTTTTT. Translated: CASSQEGAGGEKLFF.

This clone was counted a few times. The CDR3 spells CASSLSGNPGPQHF. CDR3 DNA sequence: TGTGCCAGCAGCTTATCAGGTAACCCCGGGCCCCAGCATTTT. J is TRBJ1-5 and V is TRBV7-2; D gene unclear. Trimming took off 2 bases at V and 9 bases at J, with 14 bases between the two ends. Germline assignment: CDR1 SGHTA and CDR2 FQGNSA. CDR3 length: 14 residues. The variable domain in full, with the rest retrieved from reference TRBV7-2 and TRBJ1-5, is GAGVSQSPSNKVTEKGKDVELRCDPISGHTALYWYRQSLGQGLEFLIYFQGNSAPDKSGLPSDRFSAERTGGSVSTLTIQRTQQEDSAVYLCASSLSGNPGPQHFGDGTRLSIL.

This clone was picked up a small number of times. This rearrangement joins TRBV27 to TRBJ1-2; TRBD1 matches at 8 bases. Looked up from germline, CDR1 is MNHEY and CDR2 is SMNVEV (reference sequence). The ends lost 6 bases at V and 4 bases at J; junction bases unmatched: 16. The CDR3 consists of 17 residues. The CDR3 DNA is TGTGCCAGCAGCCCCCTCATCCGGGACAGGACCCTCTATGGCTACACCTTC. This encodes CASSPLIRDRTLYGYTF.

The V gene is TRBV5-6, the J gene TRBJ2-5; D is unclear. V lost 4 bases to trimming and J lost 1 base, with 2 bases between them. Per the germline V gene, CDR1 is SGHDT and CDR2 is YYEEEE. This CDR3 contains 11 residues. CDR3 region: CASSLQETQYF. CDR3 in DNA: TGTGCCAGCAGCCTCCAAGAGACCCAGTACTTC.

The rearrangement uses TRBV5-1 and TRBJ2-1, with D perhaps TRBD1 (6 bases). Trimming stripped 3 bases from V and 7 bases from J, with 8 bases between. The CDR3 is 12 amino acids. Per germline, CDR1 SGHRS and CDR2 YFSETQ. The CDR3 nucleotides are TGCGCCAGCAGCTCCACAGGGAATGAGCAGTTCTTC. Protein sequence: CASSSTGNEQFF.

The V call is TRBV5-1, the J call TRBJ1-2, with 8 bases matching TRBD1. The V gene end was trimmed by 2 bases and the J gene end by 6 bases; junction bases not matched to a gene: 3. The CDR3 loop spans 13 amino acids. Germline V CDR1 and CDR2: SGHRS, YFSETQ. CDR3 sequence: CASSLQGGDGYTF. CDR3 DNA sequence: TGCGCCAGCAGCTTACAGGGGGGAGATGGCTACACCTTC.

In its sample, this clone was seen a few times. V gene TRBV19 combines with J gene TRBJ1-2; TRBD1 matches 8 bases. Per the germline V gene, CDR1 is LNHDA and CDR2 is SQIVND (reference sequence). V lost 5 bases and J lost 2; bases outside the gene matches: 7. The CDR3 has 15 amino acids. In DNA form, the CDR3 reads TGTGCCAGTAGTGTTTACCGGGACAGGAACTATGGCTACACCTTC. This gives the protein CASSVYRDRNYGYTF.

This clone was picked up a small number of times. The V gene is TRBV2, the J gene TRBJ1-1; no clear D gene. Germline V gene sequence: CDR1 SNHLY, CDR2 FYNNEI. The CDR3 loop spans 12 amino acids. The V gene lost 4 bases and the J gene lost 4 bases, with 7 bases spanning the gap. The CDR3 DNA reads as TGTGCCAGCAGTGTTACGGGCACTGAAGCTTTCTTT. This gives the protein CASSVTGTEAFF.

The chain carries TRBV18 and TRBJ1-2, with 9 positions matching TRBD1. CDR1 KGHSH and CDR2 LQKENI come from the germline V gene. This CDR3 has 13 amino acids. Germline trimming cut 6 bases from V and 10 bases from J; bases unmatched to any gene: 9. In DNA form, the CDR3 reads TGTGCCAGCTCCCCTGGAGGACAGGGGATCTACACCTTC. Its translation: CASSPGGQGIYTF.

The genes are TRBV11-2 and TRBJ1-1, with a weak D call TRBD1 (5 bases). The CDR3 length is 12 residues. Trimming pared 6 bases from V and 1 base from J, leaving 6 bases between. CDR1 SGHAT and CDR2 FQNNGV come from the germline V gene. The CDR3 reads CASSRGNTEAFF. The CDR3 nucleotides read TGTGCCAGCAGTAGGGGGAACACTGAAGCTTTCTTT.